This section outlines one T cell receptor beta chain sequence together with its context. This sample was included in a study of T cell changes during pregnancy in multiple sclerosis. The germline gives CDR1 SGHRS, CDR2 YFSETQ. The CDR3 contains 16 residues. Trimming pared 0 bases from V and 2 bases from J, leaving 15 bases between. The repertoire was sequenced with immunoSEQ multiplex PCR; TCRdb's copy has only in-frame clones and lacks some. The sample yields about 48,000 clones, roughly 92% seen once. This chain uses TRBV5-1 with TRBJ2-7, with a weak D call TRBD1 (6 bases). The source is a female donor in good health, enrolled as a control in a pregnancy study. The sample here was CD4+ T cells from peripheral blood mononuclear cells, taken in the second trimester of pregnancy. DNA for the CDR3: TGCGCCAGCAGCTTGGCCACGGACAGAGGGCCCTACGAGCAGTACTTC. This gives the protein CASSLATDRGPYEQYF.